This TCR beta chain appears in the sequencing data of a study of shared clonotypes between healthy human individuals. The data were produced by immunoSEQ multiplex PCR, yet TCRdb's version contains in-frame clones alone and is incomplete. The sample shows approximately 700,000 clones, roughly 73% of them seen only once. The CDR3 consists of 15 residues. Trimming at V came to 3 bases and at J to 3 bases, leaving 3 bases not matched to a gene. In germline, CDR1 is LNHDA, CDR2 SQIVND (reference sequence). The rearrangement joins TRBV19 to TRBJ2-1, with TRBD1 identical over 9 bases. Sequencing was carried out using memory CD4+ T cells sorted from blood. Subset: CD45RA-negative fraction. The receptor's source is a woman aged 25-40 years in good health. The CDR3 region is CASSIRDRDYNEQFF. CDR3 DNA sequence: TGTGCCAGTAGTATCCGGGACAGGGACTACAATGAGCAGTTCTTC.